These 26 T cell receptor beta chains were sequenced from one sample in a study of blood T cell repertoires in COVID-19 (dated by TCRdb to between 2020 and 2021). Receptors were amplified or captured by the immunoSEQ multiplex PCR assay. TCRdb provides this immuneACCESS table in a form limited to in-frame rearrangements. Some clones are lacking; in checked studies, under half of them reflect an unresolved V gene, and why the rest are absent is not known. The sample includes fewer than 25,000 clones, with roughly 88% observed a single time. The biggest ten clones account for 2.5% to 3% of the sample. The sequenced material came from peripheral blood. The receptors were sampled from a man aged 70 or older with acute or convalescent COVID-19.

The chain links TRBV10-3 to TRBJ2-7, with 9 bases identical to TRBD1. After removal of 5 bases from V and 2 bases from J, the junction contained 4 bases not matched to a gene. Germline V CDR1 and CDR2: ENHRY, SYGVKD. The CDR3 extends over 14 amino acids. The CDR3 loop is CAISKGQGTYEQYF. CDR3 coding DNA: TGTGCCATCAGTAAGGGACAGGGAACCTACGAGCAGTACTTC.

V is TRBV4-3 and J is TRBJ2-1; D is uncertain. The ends were cut back, 2 bases at V and 7 bases at J, with 12 bases in the middle. This CDR3 comprises 14 residues. Germline CDR1 LGHNA, CDR2 YSLEER. The DNA for the CDR3 is TGCGCCAGCAGCCAATTCTTCCTCGGGAATGAGCAGTTCTTC. It codes for CASSQFFLGNEQFF.

The V call is TRBV15, the J call TRBJ2-3; D unresolved. The germline V gene has CDR1 LNHNV and CDR2 YYDKDF (reference sequence). This CDR3 has 15 residues. V was trimmed by 6 bases and J by 0 bases, leaving 13 bases between them. The CDR3 region is CATSLARTSTDTQYF. The CDR3 DNA follows: TGTGCCACCAGTCTCGCGCGAACTAGCACAGATACGCAGTATTTT.

The chain couples TRBV28 to TRBJ1-1; D may be TRBD1 (6 bases). The ends were cut back, 6 bases at V and 11 bases at J, with 19 bases in the middle. There are 13 residues in the CDR3. CDR1 and CDR2 from the germline V gene are MDHEN and SYDVKM. The CDR3 nucleotides read TGTGCCAGCAGCACCACAGGGCGTCCGGCCGCTTTCTTT. It codes for CASSTTGRPAAFF.

This sequence joins TRBV4-3 and TRBJ2-7; tentative D call: TRBD1 (5 bases). The CDR3 is made up of 15 amino acids. V was trimmed by 1 base and J by 7 bases, leaving 17 bases between them. Germline V gene sequence: CDR1 LGHNA, CDR2 YSLEER. CDR3 in amino acids: CASSQVFQGIGEQYF. The CDR3 coding sequence is TGCGCCAGCAGCCAAGTGTTCCAGGGTATAGGAGAGCAGTACTTC.

The chain employs TRBV11-3 and TRBJ2-1; D possibly corresponds to TRBD2 (5 bases). This CDR3 comprises 15 residues. Trimming stripped 5 bases from V and 4 bases from J, with 15 bases between. Germline V CDR1 and CDR2: SGHNT, YENEEA. For the CDR3, the DNA is TGTGCCAGCAGCCATCGGGGAGATGTTTACAATGAGCAGTTCTTC. Residues: CASSHRGDVYNEQFF. The full variable domain, rest sourced from reference TRBV11-3 and TRBJ2-1, is EAGVVQSPRYKIIEKKQPVAFWCNPISGHNTLYWYLQNLGQGPELLIRYENEEAVDDSQLPKDRFSAERLKGVDSTLKIQPAELGDSAVYLCASSHRGDVYNEQFFGPGTRLTVL.

The chain combines TRBV27 with TRBJ1-2; D not resolved. This CDR3 contains 16 residues. Deletions cut 0 bases from V and 4 bases from J, with 15 bases between. Germline V gene data show CDR1 as MNHEY and CDR2 as SMNVEV (reference sequence). The CDR3 DNA sequence: TGTGCCAGCAGTTTATCGAAAACAGCCTTGCCCTATGGCTACACCTTC. This translates into CASSLSKTALPYGYTF.

The genes are TRBV6-5 and TRBJ2-1, with 9 bases aligning to TRBD1. This CDR3 region has 15 residues. Looked up from germline, CDR1 is MNHEY and CDR2 is SVGAGI. V was pared by 6 bases and J by 7 bases, with 10 bases of the junction left unmatched. DNA for the CDR3: TGTGCCAGCAGCCAACCCAACAGGGGGCAAAATGAGCAGTTCTTC. This codes for CASSQPNRGQNEQFF.

The CDR3 nucleotides read TGTGCCAGCAGCTTCTTTCGGGGGGGCGAGCAGTACTTC. Translating gives CASSFFRGGEQYF. The chain links TRBV6-2 or TRBV6-3 to TRBJ2-7; TRBD2 aligns across 8 bases. CDR1 is MNHEY, CDR2 SVGEGT, per germline. This CDR3 has 13 residues. V dropped 6 bases and J dropped 6; count of bases not matched to a gene: 7.

This chain joins TRBV11-2 and TRBJ1-3; D is undetermined. The V and J ends lost 4 bases and 0 bases respectively, with 10 bases between them. This CDR3 spans 15 amino acids. Looked up from germline, CDR1 is SGHAT and CDR2 is FQNNGV. CDR3 sequence reads: CASSSQASSGNTIYF. DNA for the CDR3: TGTGCCAGCAGCTCCCAGGCCTCCTCTGGAAACACCATATATTTT.

The sample holds a few counts of this clone. The CDR3 bases are TGTGCCAGCAGCGTAGCTAGCCAGGGAGGCCATGGCTACACCTTC. This translates into CASSVASQGGHGYTF. This chain connects TRBV9 to TRBJ1-2, with D possibly TRBD1 on 5 matching bases. The CDR3 is 15 residues long. CDR1 is SGDLS and CDR2 is YYNGEE in the germline V gene. V dropped 0 bases and J dropped 6 bases, with 15 bases sitting between them.

The chain links TRBV19 to TRBJ1-1; TRBD1 agrees at 11 bases. The CDR3 has 13 residues. With V trimmed by 7 bases and J by 5 bases, 3 bases remained unmatched. Germline CDR1 reads LNHDA; CDR2 reads SQIVND (reference sequence). In nucleotides, the CDR3 is TGTGCCAGTACGGGACAGGGGGATACTGAAGCTTTCTTT. Its translation: CASTGQGDTEAFF. Drawing the rest from reference TRBV19 and TRBJ1-1, the complete variable domain is DGGITQSPKYLFRKEGQNVTLSCEQNLNHDAMYWYRQDPGQGLRLIYYSQIVNDFQKGDIAEGYSVSREKKESFPLTVTSAQKNPTAFYLCASTGQGDTEAFFGQGTRLTVV.

The gene calls are TRBV7-2 and TRBJ1-1, with TRBD1 matching over 8 bases. From germline, CDR1 is SGHTA and CDR2 FQGNSA. The CDR3 is 17 amino acids. V lost 5 bases, J lost 1 base, and 12 bases stayed unmatched. The DNA for the CDR3 is TGTGCCAGCAGCACAAGGCGTTCCGACAGGGGGAACACTGAAGCTTTCTTT. Its translation: CASSTRRSDRGNTEAFF.

The chain uses TRBV27 and TRBJ1-6; possibly TRBD1 for D (5 bases). From germline, CDR1 is MNHEY and CDR2 SMNVEV (reference sequence). The CDR3 extends over 13 amino acids. V lost 11 bases and J lost 6, with 14 bases in between. In nucleotides, the CDR3 is TGTGCCTCCGGGGGTTCGGGTAATTCACCCCTCCACTTT. Translating it yields CASGGSGNSPLHF.

This rearrangement joins TRBV12-3 or TRBV12-4 to TRBJ1-3; D perhaps matches TRBD1 (5 bases). This CDR3 has 13 amino acids. Trimming cost V 7 bases and J 4 bases, with 11 bases left between them. CDR3 sequence (DNA): TGTGCCAGCACCAGGGTAGGAGGAAACACCATATATTTT. It specifies CASTRVGGNTIYF.

V gene TRBV28 combines with J gene TRBJ1-2; TRBD1 aligns across 12 bases. There are 15 residues in the CDR3. V shed 1 base, J shed 7 bases, and the junction held 4 bases outside the gene matches. Germline V gene lookup returns CDR1 MDHEN and CDR2 SYDVKM. The CDR3, as DNA: TGTGCCAGCAGTTTATTGGGGACAGGGGGCCCTGGCTACACCTTC. It specifies CASSLLGTGGPGYTF.

The J gene is TRBJ1-4, the V gene TRBV2, with 11 bases fitting TRBD1. The germline gives CDR1 SNHLY, CDR2 FYNNEI. Trimming at V came to 5 bases and at J to 11 bases, leaving 7 bases not matched to a gene. The CDR3 is 14 residues long. The CDR3 DNA follows: TGTGCCAGCAGTTGGGACAGGGGGACAGAGAAACTGTTTTTT. Amino acid sequence: CASSWDRGTEKLFF.

The J gene is TRBJ1-1, the V gene TRBV5-1, with 7 bases aligning to TRBD1. Germline values: CDR1 SGHRS, CDR2 YFSETQ. The CDR3 is made up of 15 amino acids. V was clipped by 4 bases and J by 0 bases; unmatched bases: 6. Written as DNA, the CDR3 is TGCGCCAGCAGCCCAAGGACAGGATTGAACACTGAAGCTTTCTTT. Translation: CASSPRTGLNTEAFF.

This clone was detected only a few times. This chain uses TRBV19 with TRBJ2-7; 11 positions agree with TRBD1. This CDR3 has 13 amino acids. Germline CDR1 is LNHDA and CDR2 is SQIVND (reference sequence). Trimming removed 10 bases from V and 3 bases from J; junction bases left unmatched: 5. The chain's CDR3 is CATKDRGLYEQYF. For the CDR3, the DNA is TGTGCCACCAAGGACAGGGGGCTCTACGAGCAGTACTTC.

V usage is TRBV14 and J usage is TRBJ2-5; 8 bases agree with TRBD2. CDR3 length: 20 residues. The V segment lost 3 bases and the J segment 1 base; nucleotides outside the gene matches: 19. Germline V lookup: CDR1 SGHDN, CDR2 FVKESK. The CDR3 here is CASSHRASGYHTLTQETQYF. CDR3 nucleotides: TGTGCCAGCAGCCACCGGGCTAGCGGGTACCATACACTTACCCAAGAGACCCAGTACTTC.

The rearrangement links TRBV5-8 to TRBJ1-5, with D possibly being TRBD1 (6 bases). This CDR3 contains 16 residues. The V end lost 2 bases, the J end lost 0 bases, and 12 bases lay between the germline ends. The germline gives CDR1 SGHTS, CDR2 YDEGEE. The DNA for the CDR3 is TGTGCCAGCAGCTTCTGGGACAACAATAGCAATCAGCCCCAGCATTTT. The encoded protein is CASSFWDNNSNQPQHF.

The genes are TRBV5-1 and TRBJ2-2; 10 bases line up with TRBD2. Germline-derived CDR1 and CDR2 are SGHRS and YFSETQ. The CDR3 spans 17 residues. The ends lost 0 bases at V and 0 bases at J; junction bases unmatched: 2. CDR3 nucleotides: TGCGCCAGCAGCTTGGACCTAGCGGGGGCGAACACCGGGGAGCTGTTTTTT. Translating it yields CASSLDLAGANTGELFF.

V usage is TRBV5-1 and J usage is TRBJ2-1; 11 bases fit TRBD2. V was pared by 4 bases and J by 8 bases, with 11 bases of the junction left unmatched. CDR3 size: 16 residues. The germline CDR1 and CDR2 sequences are SGHRS and YFSETQ. The CDR3 DNA is TGCGCCAGCAGCGAAGCCCGTAGCGGGGGGGTCGATGAGCAGTTCTTC. This codes for CASSEARSGGVDEQFF.

The CDR3 sequence: CASSGTSGGNGELFF. The CDR3 bases are TGCGCCAGCAGCGGGACTAGCGGGGGGAACGGGGAGCTGTTTTTT. J is TRBJ2-2 and V is TRBV10-1; 15 bases line up with TRBD2. CDR3 size: 15 residues. From germline, CDR1 is WNHNN and CDR2 SYGVQD (reference sequence). Trimming cost V 6 bases and J 7 bases; bases outside gene matches: 3.

V and J are TRBV3-1 (or the pseudogene TRBV3-2) and TRBJ2-2, with 8 bases aligning to TRBD1. Germline-derived CDR1 and CDR2 are LGHDT and YNNKEL (reference sequence). V dropped 1 base and J dropped 5; count of bases not matched to a gene: 3. The CDR3 has 15 amino acids. In nucleotides, the CDR3 is TGTGCCAGCAGCCAAGGACAGGGGAAAACCGGGGAGCTGTTTTTT. It yields the protein CASSQGQGKTGELFF.

This clone showed up just once. The CDR3 here is CASSEGLAGAYNEQFF. The CDR3 DNA reads as TGTGCCAGCAGTGAGGGACTAGCGGGGGCTTACAATGAGCAGTTCTTC. The J gene is TRBJ2-1, the V gene TRBV25-1, with 14 bases matching TRBD2. CDR1 is MGHDK and CDR2 is SYGVNS in the germline V gene. CDR3 length: 16 residues. After removal of 3 bases from V and 4 bases from J, the junction contained 2 bases not matched to a gene.